This T cell receptor (beta chain) appears in the sequencing data of a study of CD8 T cells in Susac syndrome (dated by TCRdb to the late 2010s). For context, the study as a whole: Repertoire sequencing was used to test whether CD8+ T cell activation and differentiation in Susac syndrome was antigen driven.

Peripheral blood CD8+ and CD4+ T cells from healthy donors, Susac syndrome patients and multiple sclerosis patients were profiled by high-throughput TCR beta sequencing. The healthy donors served as controls matched for age and sex. Bulk CD8+ and CD4+ T cells were purified magnetically by negative isolation, whereas CD8+ TEMRA cells were enriched by FACS. Blood was drawn into EDTA tubes, processed within 24 hours, and PBMCs were isolated by density gradient centrifugation. PBMCs destined for TCR sequencing were cryopreserved in liquid nitrogen and later thawed in a 37 °C water bath. A purity of at least 90% was achieved for sorted or isolated CD4+, CD8+ and CD8+ TEMRA cells. RNA was extracted using the RNeasy kit, and about 0.5 to 1 ug of the RNA was reverse transcribed with random hexamers. The immunoSEQ multiplex PCR assay, which covers 54 Vbeta and 13 Jbeta segments, was used to amplify TCR beta CDR3 regions. PCR amplification bias was corrected by using a synthetic template baseline for primer optimization and computational correction. In the original analysis: Reads were annotated to V, D and J genes per IMGT and analyzed with immunoSEQ Analyzer, keeping only productive sequences. To calculate clonality, Shannon entropy was normalized by log2 of the number of productive unique sequences and then subtracted from one. Public and private clones were assessed among the 100 most prevalent clones of each patient and control. Susac-specific clones were defined as absent from healthy and MS cohorts, 800 to 1,200 published viral clones and other ImmuneACCESS disease sequences. The public sequencing data were trimmed at Q25 with fastp and processed into clonotypes with MiXCR by TCRdb, which kept only in-frame beta chains. One record per CDR3 amino acid sequence lists the most common genes and DNA. The V and J calls follow TCRdb's processing rather than the paper's. The sample table contains approximately 120,000 distinct CDR3 sequences; only one count was recorded for around 94% of them. The biggest ten clones account for 0.087% of the sample.

The study at large found these results: The number of individuals in the TCR sequencing and HLA analysis was acknowledged as relatively small.

Of note for this clonotype: The target of this receptor is not known. Nothing much larger sits one base from this clone, and base qualities are not available.

Spanning cysteine to phenylalanine, the CDR3 consists of 17 amino acids. Only CDR3 DNA is held: 51 bases, read in frame from base 1. Relative to germline, V is 0 bases shorter and J is 1 base shorter, with 10 bases between their ends. From the germline V gene, CDR1 is LGHNA and CDR2 is YSLEER. The TCR originated in a human donor in good health. This sequence uses TRBV4-3 and TRBJ2-6; the D segment cannot be called with confidence. Sequencing was performed on CD4+ T cells from PBMCs. The bases read TGCGCCAGCAGCCAAGATCTGCCTTATTCTGGGGCCAACGTCCTGACTTTC. It encodes CASSQDLPYSGANVLTF.